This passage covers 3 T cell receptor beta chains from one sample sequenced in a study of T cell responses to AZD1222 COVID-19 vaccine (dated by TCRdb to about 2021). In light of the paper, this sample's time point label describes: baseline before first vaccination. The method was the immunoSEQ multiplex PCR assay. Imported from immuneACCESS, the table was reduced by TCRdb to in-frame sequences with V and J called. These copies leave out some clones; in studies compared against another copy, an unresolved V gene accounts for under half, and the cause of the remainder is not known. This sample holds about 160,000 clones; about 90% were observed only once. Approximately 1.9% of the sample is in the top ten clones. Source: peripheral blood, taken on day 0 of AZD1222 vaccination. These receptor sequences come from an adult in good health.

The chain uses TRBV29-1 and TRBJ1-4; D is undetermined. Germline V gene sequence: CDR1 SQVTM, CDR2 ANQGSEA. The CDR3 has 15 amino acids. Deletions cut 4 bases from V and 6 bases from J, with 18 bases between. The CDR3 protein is CSVVPEGQTHEKLFF. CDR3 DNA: TGCAGCGTTGTTCCTGAGGGCCAGACCCATGAAAAACTGTTTTTT.

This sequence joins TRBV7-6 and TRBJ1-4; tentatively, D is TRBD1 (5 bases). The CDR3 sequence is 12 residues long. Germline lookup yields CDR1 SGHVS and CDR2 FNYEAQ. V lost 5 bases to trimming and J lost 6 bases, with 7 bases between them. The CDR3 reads CASSPGDEKLFF. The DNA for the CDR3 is TGTGCCAGCAGCCCGGGGGATGAAAAACTGTTTTTT.

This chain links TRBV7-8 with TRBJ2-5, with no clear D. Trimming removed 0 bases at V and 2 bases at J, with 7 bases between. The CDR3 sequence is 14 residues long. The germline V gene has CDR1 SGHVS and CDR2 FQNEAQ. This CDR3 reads CASSLAGIQETQYF. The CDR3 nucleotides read TGTGCCAGCAGCTTAGCAGGGATACAAGAGACCCAGTACTTC.